This TCR beta chain is from a study of blood T cell repertoires in COVID-19. About the research overall: Samples representing acute and convalescent COVID-19 were sourced from the United States, Italy and Spain. T cells, B-cell-depleted T cells, or PBMCs provided the cDNA or gDNA that served as material.

This clone has just one count. Authors' data handling: By means of reference gene primer amplification, nucleated cell counts were estimated. Using immunoSEQ multiplex PCR, the repertoire was profiled, and TCRdb retains in-frame clones only, with some absent. D and trimming come from the DNA, and the V and J calls and clone size come from that table. In the table there are 130,000 to 150,000 clones, 70% to 90% of which are singletons. V lost 5 bases to trimming and J lost 8 bases; unmatched junction nucleotides: 10. Germline V gene sequence: CDR1 LNHDA, CDR2 SQIVND (reference sequence). CDR3 length: 15 residues.

The chain recombines TRBV19 with TRBJ1-4; 8 bases are shared with TRBD1. This TCR was sampled from a woman between 45 and 65 years old with acute or convalescent COVID-19. The sequenced sample consisted of peripheral blood. The CDR3, as DNA: TGTGCCAGTAGTCACCGCCGGACAGGGAACGAAAAACTGTTTTTT. This codes for CASSHRRTGNEKLFF. The full variable domain, with the rest looked up from reference TRBV19 and TRBJ1-4, is DGGITQSPKYLFRKEGQNVTLSCEQNLNHDAMYWYRQDPGQGLRLIYYSQIVNDFQKGDIAEGYSVSREKKESFPLTVTSAQKNPTAFYLCASSHRRTGNEKLFFGSGTQLSVL.